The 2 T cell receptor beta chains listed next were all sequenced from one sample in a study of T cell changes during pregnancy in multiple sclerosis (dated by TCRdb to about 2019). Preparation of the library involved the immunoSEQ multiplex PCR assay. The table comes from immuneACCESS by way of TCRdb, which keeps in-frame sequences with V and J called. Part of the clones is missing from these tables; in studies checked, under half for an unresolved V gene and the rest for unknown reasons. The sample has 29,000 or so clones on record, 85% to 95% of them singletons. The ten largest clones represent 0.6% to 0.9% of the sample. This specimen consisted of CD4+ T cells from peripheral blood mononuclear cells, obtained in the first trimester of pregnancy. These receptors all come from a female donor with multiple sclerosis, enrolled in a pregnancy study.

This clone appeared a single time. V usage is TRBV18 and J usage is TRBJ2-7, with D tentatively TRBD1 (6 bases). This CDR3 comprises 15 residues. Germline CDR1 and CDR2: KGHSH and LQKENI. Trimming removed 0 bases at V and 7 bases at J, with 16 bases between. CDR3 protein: CASSPPGATPPEQYF. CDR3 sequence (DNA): TGTGCCAGCTCACCACCGGGGGCCACCCCCCCGGAGCAGTACTTC.

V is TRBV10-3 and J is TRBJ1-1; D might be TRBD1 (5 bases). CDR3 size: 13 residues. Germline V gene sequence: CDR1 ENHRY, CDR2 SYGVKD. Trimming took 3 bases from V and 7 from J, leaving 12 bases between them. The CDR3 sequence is CAISEAIGGEAFF. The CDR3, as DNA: TGTGCCATCAGTGAAGCCATCGGGGGTGAAGCTTTCTTT.